These 17 T cell receptor beta chains originate from one sample sequenced in a study of T cell responses to AZD1222 COVID-19 vaccine. Generated by immunoSEQ multiplex PCR, the TCRdb table keeps only in-frame clones and is missing some. In the table there are under 200,000 clones, 94% of which are singletons. The specimen comprised peripheral blood, sampled on day 0 of AZD1222 vaccination. The receptors here all came from an adult in good health.

The genes are TRBV18 and TRBJ2-1, with 10 bases matching TRBD2. Trimming removed 1 base from V and 6 bases from J; junction bases left unmatched: 3. The CDR3 extends over 15 amino acids. Germline loops: CDR1 KGHSH, CDR2 LQKENI. The DNA of the CDR3 is TGTGCCAGCTCACCACGGAGCGGGAGGGCCAATGAGCAGTTCTTC. It specifies CASSPRSGRANEQFF.

The V and J genes are TRBV9 and TRBJ2-7; 10 positions agree with TRBD2. This CDR3 is 16 amino acids long. Germline assignment: CDR1 SGDLS and CDR2 YYNGEE. The J segment lost 6 bases and the V segment lost 3 bases, leaving 12 bases of the junction unmatched. The CDR3 DNA reads as TGTGCCAGCAGCGCGCTTGCTAGCGGGAGAGGACCCGAGCAGTACTTC. Its translation is CASSALASGRGPEQYF.

The gene calls are TRBV25-1 and TRBJ1-3, with D uncertain. Trimming stripped 8 bases from V and 4 bases from J, with 3 bases between. CDR1 MGHDK and CDR2 SYGVNS come from the germline V gene. This CDR3 comprises 10 residues. The CDR3 reads CASGGNTIYF. In nucleotides, the CDR3 is TGTGCCAGCGGGGGAAACACCATATATTTT. Drawing the rest from reference TRBV25-1 and TRBJ1-3, the complete variable domain is EADIYQTPRYLVIGTGKKITLECSQTMGHDKMYWYQQDPGMELHLIHYSYGVNSTEKGDLSSESTVSRIRTEHFPLTLESARPSHTSQYLCASGGNTIYFGEGSWLTVV.

V and J are TRBV27 and TRBJ1-4; D may be TRBD1 (5 bases). Germline assignment: CDR1 MNHEY and CDR2 SMNVEV (reference sequence). Trimming stripped 4 bases from V and 8 bases from J, with 11 bases between. There are 13 residues in the CDR3. CDR3 region: CASSSLGREKLFF. As DNA, the CDR3 is TGTGCCAGCAGTTCCTTGGGACGGGAAAAACTGTTTTTT.

The V gene is TRBV24-1, the J gene TRBJ2-3, with a possible D match to TRBD2 (5 bases). CDR1 is KGHDR and CDR2 is SFDVKD in the germline V gene. The CDR3 runs 15 residues. V lost 6 bases, J lost 6 bases, and 18 bases lay in between. CDR3 DNA: TGTGCCACCAGTCGTCGTGGGGAGATTGGGGATACGCAGTATTTT. This translates into CATSRRGEIGDTQYF.

The rearrangement uses TRBV4-2 and TRBJ1-5; no reliable D call. Trimming removed 4 bases from V and 7 bases from J, with 11 bases in between. CDR3 length equals 13 residues. Per germline, CDR1 LGHNA and CDR2 YNFKEQ. CDR3 in amino acids: CASSPSRRQPQHF. The CDR3 bases are TGTGCCAGCAGCCCGTCGAGGCGGCAGCCCCAGCATTTT.

V is TRBV7-8 and J is TRBJ1-2; D is ambiguous. V was cut by 5 bases and J by 5 bases, with 9 bases left in between. This CDR3 contains 12 residues. Germline assignment: CDR1 SGHVS and CDR2 FQNEAQ. CDR3 coding DNA: TGTGCCAGCAGCCGCCGGGGTTATGGCTACACCTTC. Amino acids: CASSRRGYGYTF.

The J gene is TRBJ2-5, the V gene TRBV24-1; D possibly corresponds to TRBD1 (5 bases). The V and J ends lost 10 bases and 5 bases respectively, with 10 bases between them. This CDR3 contains 11 residues. Germline CDR1 KGHDR, CDR2 SFDVKD. The DNA for the CDR3 is TGTGCCACAGGGGTAGGCGAGACCCAGTACTTC. Encoded protein: CATGVGETQYF.

This sequence joins TRBV14 and TRBJ2-1; 9 nucleotides align to TRBD2. Trimming cost V 2 bases and J 2 bases; bases outside gene matches: 4. The germline V gene encodes CDR1 SGHDN and CDR2 FVKESK. The length of the CDR3 is 16 residues. The DNA of the CDR3 is TGTGCCAGCAGCCAAACGACTAGCGGAACCTACAATGAGCAGTTCTTC. Translating it yields CASSQTTSGTYNEQFF.

The chain combines TRBV28 with TRBJ2-3; 8 bases agree with TRBD1. J gave up 5 bases and V 11 bases, and 6 bases lay outside the gene matches. Germline V gives CDR1 MDHEN, CDR2 SYDVKM. This CDR3 region has 12 residues. CDR3 DNA sequence: TGTGCCCCGGACAGGGATCAAGATACGCAGTATTTT. Translation: CAPDRDQDTQYF.

A single count supports this clone. The chain joins TRBV30 to TRBJ2-7; TRBD1 matches 8 bases. CDR1 and CDR2 (germline): GTSNPN, SVGIG (reference sequence). Unmatched junction bases numbered 14, after V lost 2 bases and J lost 8 bases. The CDR3 is 15 amino acids. CDR3 nucleotides: TGTGCCTGGAGTCCCTCACACAGGGGGAAGGAACAGCAGTACTTC. Amino acids: CAWSPSHRGKEQQYF.

This clone is a singleton in its sample. The chain couples TRBV5-1 to TRBJ2-7; 8 bases match TRBD2. V lost 4 bases to trimming and J lost 3 bases; unmatched junction nucleotides: 3. The CDR3 loop spans 13 amino acids. Per the germline V gene, CDR1 is SGHRS and CDR2 is YFSETQ. Here the CDR3 DNA reads TGCGCCAGCAGCGCAAGCGGGAGCTACGAGCAGTACTTC. Translation: CASSASGSYEQYF.

The chain employs TRBV3-1 (or the pseudogene TRBV3-2) and TRBJ2-3; D is perhaps TRBD1 or TRBD2 (5 bases each). This CDR3 comprises 13 residues. Trimming left V 4 bases short and J 6 bases short, with 11 bases between. Germline CDR1 and CDR2: LGHDT and YNNKEL (reference sequence). CDR3 bases: TGTGCCAGCAGCCGGAGAGAGGGGGATACGCAGTATTTT. It yields the protein CASSRREGDTQYF.

The chain links TRBV27 to TRBJ1-1; D is undetermined. The CDR3 spans 12 residues. V lost 4 bases, J lost 4 bases, and 7 bases lay in between. Germline V lookup: CDR1 MNHEY, CDR2 SMNVEV (reference sequence). The CDR3: CASSSVGTEAFF. The DNA of the CDR3 is TGTGCCAGCAGTTCGGTGGGCACTGAAGCTTTCTTT.

The V call is TRBV5-4, the J call TRBJ1-1; D not resolved. Germline-derived CDR1 and CDR2 are SGHNT and YYREEE (reference sequence). V dropped 3 bases and J dropped 1 base, with 7 bases sitting between them. This CDR3 is built from 13 residues. Here the CDR3 DNA reads TGTGCCAGCAGCTCCGCGTCGAACACTGAAGCTTTCTTT. This encodes CASSSASNTEAFF.

The gene calls are TRBV4-1 and TRBJ2-5, with 8 positions matching TRBD2. CDR1 is MGHRA and CDR2 is YSYEKL in the germline V gene. This CDR3 region has 15 residues. The J segment lost 5 bases and the V segment lost 0 bases, leaving 5 bases of the junction unmatched. The CDR3 loop is CASSQDSGIRETQYF. For the CDR3, the DNA is TGCGCCAGCAGCCAAGATAGCGGGATTCGGGAGACCCAGTACTTC.

This chain connects TRBV7-6 to TRBJ2-5; D unresolved. V lost 0 bases and J lost 2, with 1 base in between. Germline CDR1 and CDR2: SGHVS and FNYEAQ. CDR3 size: 12 residues. In DNA form, the CDR3 reads TGTGCCAGCAGCTTAGCGCAAGAGACCCAGTACTTC. It codes for CASSLAQETQYF.